Given below is one TCR beta chain in context. Symptom resolution, clearance, or two negative PCRs marked the recovered donors of Cohort 3. Assay used: immunoSEQ multiplex PCR; TCRdb lists only in-frame clones, some missing. The sample yields fewer than 350,000 clones, roughly 85% seen once. The entry originates in a study of blood T cell repertoires in COVID-19. Study context: Donors in the United States, Italy and Spain gave samples during acute or convalescent COVID-19. Sample material is recorded as cDNA or gDNA derived from T cells, B-cell-depleted T cells, or PBMCs.

Trimming pared 0 bases from V and 4 bases from J, leaving 10 bases between. The CDR3 has 15 residues. Looked up from germline, CDR1 is SGHNT and CDR2 is YYREEE (reference sequence). This clonotype was obtained from a man aged 25 to 40 who had recovered from COVID-19. The rearrangement links TRBV5-4 to TRBJ2-2, with a tentative D call TRBD2 (7 bases). The sample was PBMCs or T cells enriched from blood (not recorded which). The DNA of the CDR3 is TGTGCCAGCAGCTTGGAGGGGGGGCTCACCGGGGAGCTGTTTTTT. Amino acid sequence: CASSLEGGLTGELFF.